Only one count was recorded for the clone carrying this T cell receptor (beta chain). Antigen specificity is unknown. Using immunoSEQ multiplex PCR, the repertoire was profiled, and TCRdb retains in-frame clones only, with some absent. This table holds about 99,000 clones, approximately 91% found once. This entry comes from a study of T cell responses to AZD1222 COVID-19 vaccine. Study outcomes and limitations: Two doses of AZD1222 preceded a rise in Spike-specific TCR breadth and depth. Seropositivity was recorded at baseline in only a handful of AZD1222 recipients.

The CDR3 loop spans 14 amino acids. Germline lookup yields CDR1 ENHRY and CDR2 SYGVKD. The V and J ends lost 3 bases and 0 bases respectively, with 8 bases between them. The chain joins TRBV10-3 to TRBJ1-1, with unresolved D. The starting material was peripheral blood, obtained 28 days after the second AZD1222 dose. The clonotype was recovered from an adult who received the AZD1222 COVID-19 vaccine. The DNA of the CDR3 is TGTGCCATCAGTGATAGGCGGATGAACACTGAAGCTTTCTTT. It specifies CAISDRRMNTEAFF.